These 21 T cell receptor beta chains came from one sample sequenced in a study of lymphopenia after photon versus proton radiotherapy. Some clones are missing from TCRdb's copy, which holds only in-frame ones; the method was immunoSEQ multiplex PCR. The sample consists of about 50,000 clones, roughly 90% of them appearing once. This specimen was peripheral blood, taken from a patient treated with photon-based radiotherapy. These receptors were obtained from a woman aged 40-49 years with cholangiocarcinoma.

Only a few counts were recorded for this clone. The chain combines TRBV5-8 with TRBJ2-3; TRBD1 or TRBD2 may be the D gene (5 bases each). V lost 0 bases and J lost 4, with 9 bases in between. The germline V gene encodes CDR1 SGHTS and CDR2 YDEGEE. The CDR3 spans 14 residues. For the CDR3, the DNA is TGTGCCAGCAGCTTGGGCCAGGGAGCAGATACGCAGTATTTT. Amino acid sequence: CASSLGQGADTQYF.

CDR3 amino acids: CASSRENTIYF. In DNA form, the CDR3 reads TGTGCCAGCAGCCGGGAAAACACCATATATTTT. The chain combines TRBV7-9 with TRBJ1-3; D is ambiguous. The CDR3 consists of 11 residues. V lost 5 bases to trimming and J lost 6 bases, with 5 bases between them. The germline gives CDR1 SEHNR, CDR2 FQNEAQ (reference sequence).

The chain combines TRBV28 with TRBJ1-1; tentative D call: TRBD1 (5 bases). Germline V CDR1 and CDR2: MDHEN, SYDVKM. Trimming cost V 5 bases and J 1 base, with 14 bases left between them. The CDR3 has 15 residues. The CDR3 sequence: CASSPAGTGNTEAFF. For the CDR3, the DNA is TGTGCCAGCAGTCCGGCGGGGACGGGGAACACTGAAGCTTTCTTT.

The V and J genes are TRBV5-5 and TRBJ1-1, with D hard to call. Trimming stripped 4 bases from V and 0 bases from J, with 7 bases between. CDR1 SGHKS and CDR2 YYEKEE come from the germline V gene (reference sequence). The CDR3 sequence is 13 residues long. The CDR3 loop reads CASSKDLNTEAFF. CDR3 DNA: TGTGCCAGCAGCAAGGATCTGAACACTGAAGCTTTCTTT.

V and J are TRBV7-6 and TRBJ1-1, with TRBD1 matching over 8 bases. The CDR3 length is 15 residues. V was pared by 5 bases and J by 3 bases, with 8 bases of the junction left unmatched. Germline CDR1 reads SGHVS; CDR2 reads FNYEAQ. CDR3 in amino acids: CASSPLGTGYTEAFF. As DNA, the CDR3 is TGTGCCAGCAGCCCCCTTGGGACAGGCTACACTGAAGCTTTCTTT.

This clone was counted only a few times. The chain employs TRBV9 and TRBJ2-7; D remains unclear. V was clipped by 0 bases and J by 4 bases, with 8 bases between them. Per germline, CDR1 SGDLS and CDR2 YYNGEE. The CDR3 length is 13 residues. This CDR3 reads CASSVAPAYEQYF. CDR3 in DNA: TGTGCCAGCAGCGTAGCCCCCGCGTACGAGCAGTACTTC.

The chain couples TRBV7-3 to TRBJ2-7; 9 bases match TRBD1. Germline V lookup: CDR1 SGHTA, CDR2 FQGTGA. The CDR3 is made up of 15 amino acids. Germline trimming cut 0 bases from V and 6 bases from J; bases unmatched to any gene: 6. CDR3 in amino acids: CASSLTGDRDREQYF. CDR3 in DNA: TGTGCCAGCAGCTTAACAGGGGACAGGGACCGCGAGCAGTACTTC. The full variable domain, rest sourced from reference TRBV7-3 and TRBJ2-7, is GAGVSQTPSNKVTEKGKYVELRCDPISGHTALYWYRQSLGQGPEFLIYFQGTGAADDSGLPNDRFFAVRPEGSVSTLKIQRTERGDSAVYLCASSLTGDRDREQYFGPGTRLTVT.

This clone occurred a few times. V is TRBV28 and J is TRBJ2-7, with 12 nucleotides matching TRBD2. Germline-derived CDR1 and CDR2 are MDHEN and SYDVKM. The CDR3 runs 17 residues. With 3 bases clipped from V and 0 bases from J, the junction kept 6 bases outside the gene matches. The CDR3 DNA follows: TGTGCCAGCAGTTTTGGCCTAGCGGGAGGGAGCTCCTACGAGCAGTACTTC. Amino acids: CASSFGLAGGSSYEQYF.

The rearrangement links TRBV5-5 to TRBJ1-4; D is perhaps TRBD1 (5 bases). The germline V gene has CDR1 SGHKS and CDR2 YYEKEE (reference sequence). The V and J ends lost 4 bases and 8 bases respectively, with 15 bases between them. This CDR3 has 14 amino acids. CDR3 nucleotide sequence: TGTGCCAGCAGCCTGGGGGGGAACGGAGAAAAACTGTTTTTT. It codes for CASSLGGNGEKLFF.

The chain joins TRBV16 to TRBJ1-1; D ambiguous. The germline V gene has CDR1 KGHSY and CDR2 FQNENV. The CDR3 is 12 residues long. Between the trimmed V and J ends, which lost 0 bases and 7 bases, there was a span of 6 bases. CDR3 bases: TGTGCCAGCAGCCAATCGCAACGTGAAGCTTTCTTT. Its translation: CASSQSQREAFF.

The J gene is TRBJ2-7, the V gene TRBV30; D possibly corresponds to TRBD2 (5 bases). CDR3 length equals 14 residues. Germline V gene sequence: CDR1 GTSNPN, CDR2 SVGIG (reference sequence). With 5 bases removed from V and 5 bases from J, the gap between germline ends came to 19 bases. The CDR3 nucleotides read TGTGCCTGGTCCCTGGCGGGCAATCTCCACGAGCAGTACTTC. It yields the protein CAWSLAGNLHEQYF.

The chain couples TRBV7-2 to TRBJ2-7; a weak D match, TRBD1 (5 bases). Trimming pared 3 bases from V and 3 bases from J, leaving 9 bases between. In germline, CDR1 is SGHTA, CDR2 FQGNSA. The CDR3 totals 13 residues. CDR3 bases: TGTGCCAGCAGCTTTCCCCAGGGCTACGAGCAGTACTTC. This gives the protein CASSFPQGYEQYF.

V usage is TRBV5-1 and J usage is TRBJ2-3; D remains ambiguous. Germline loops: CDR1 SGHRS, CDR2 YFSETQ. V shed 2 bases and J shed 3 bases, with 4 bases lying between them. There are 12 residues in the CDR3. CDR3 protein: CASSLPTDTQYF. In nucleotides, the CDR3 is TGCGCCAGCAGCTTACCAACAGATACGCAGTATTTT.

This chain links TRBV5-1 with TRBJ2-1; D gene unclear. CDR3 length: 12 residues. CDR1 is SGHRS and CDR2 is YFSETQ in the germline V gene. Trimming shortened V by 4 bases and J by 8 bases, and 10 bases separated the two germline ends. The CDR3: CASSRRADEQFF. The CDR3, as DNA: TGCGCCAGCAGCAGACGGGCGGATGAGCAGTTCTTC.

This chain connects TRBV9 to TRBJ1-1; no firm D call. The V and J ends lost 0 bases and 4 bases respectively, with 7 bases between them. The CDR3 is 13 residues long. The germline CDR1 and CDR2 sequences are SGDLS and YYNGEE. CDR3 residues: CASSVVVGTEAFF. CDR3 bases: TGTGCCAGCAGCGTAGTGGTTGGCACTGAAGCTTTCTTT.

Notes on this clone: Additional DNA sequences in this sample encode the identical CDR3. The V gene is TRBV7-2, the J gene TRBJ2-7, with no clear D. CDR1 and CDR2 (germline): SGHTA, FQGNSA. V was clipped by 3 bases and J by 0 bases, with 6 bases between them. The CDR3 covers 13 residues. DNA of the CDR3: TGTGCCAGCAGCTTGGGCCACTCCTACGAGCAGTACTTC. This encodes CASSLGHSYEQYF.

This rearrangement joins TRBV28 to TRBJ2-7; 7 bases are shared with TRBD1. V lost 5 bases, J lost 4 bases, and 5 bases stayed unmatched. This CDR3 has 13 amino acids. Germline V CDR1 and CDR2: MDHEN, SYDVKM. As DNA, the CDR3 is TGTGCCAGCAGTATCCGACAGGGTTACGAGCAGTACTTC. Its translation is CASSIRQGYEQYF. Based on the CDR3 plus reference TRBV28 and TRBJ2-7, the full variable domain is DVKVTQSSRYLVKRTGEKVFLECVQDMDHENMFWYRQDPGLGLRLIYFSYDVKMKEKGDIPEGYSVSREKKERFSLILESASTNQTSMYLCASSIRQGYEQYFGPGTRLTVT.

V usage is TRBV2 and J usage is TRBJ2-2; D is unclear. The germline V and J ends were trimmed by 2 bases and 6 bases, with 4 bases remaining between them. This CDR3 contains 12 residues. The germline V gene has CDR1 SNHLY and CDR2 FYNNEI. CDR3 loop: CASSEFPGELFF. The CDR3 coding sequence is TGTGCCAGCAGTGAATTTCCCGGGGAGCTGTTTTTT.

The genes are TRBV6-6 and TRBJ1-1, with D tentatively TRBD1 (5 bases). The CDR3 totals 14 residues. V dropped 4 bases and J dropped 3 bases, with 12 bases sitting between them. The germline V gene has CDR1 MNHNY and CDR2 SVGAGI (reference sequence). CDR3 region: CASSLGLDHTEAFF. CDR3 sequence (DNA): TGTGCCAGCAGTTTGGGACTTGATCACACTGAAGCTTTCTTT.

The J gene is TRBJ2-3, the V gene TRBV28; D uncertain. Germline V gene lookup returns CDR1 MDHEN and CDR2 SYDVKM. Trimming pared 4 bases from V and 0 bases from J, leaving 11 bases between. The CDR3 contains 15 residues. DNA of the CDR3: TGTGCCAGCAGTTCCCCACAGACTAGCACAGATACGCAGTATTTT. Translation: CASSSPQTSTDTQYF.

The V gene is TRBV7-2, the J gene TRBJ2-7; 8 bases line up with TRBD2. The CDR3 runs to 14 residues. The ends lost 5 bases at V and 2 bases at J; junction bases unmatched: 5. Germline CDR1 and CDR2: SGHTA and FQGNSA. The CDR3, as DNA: TGTGCCAGCAGCATTGGACTAGCTGCCTACGAGCAGTACTTC. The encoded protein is CASSIGLAAYEQYF.